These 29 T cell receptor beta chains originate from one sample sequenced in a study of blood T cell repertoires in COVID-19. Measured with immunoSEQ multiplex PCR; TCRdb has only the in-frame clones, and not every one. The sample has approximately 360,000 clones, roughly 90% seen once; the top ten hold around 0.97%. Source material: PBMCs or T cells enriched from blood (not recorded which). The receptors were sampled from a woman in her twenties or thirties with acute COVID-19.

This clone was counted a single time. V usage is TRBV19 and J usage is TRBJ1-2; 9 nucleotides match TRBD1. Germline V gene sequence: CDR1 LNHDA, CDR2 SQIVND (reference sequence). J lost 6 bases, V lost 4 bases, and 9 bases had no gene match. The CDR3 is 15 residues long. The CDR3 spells CASSTTQDRGHGYTF. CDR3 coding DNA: TGTGCCAGTAGTACAACTCAGGACAGGGGCCATGGCTACACCTTC.

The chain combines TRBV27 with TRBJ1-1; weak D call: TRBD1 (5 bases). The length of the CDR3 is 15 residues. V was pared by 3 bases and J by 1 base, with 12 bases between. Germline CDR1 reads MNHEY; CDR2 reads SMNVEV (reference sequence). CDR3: CASSFWNRRNTEAFF. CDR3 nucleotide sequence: TGTGCCAGCAGTTTCTGGAACAGGCGGAACACTGAAGCTTTCTTT.

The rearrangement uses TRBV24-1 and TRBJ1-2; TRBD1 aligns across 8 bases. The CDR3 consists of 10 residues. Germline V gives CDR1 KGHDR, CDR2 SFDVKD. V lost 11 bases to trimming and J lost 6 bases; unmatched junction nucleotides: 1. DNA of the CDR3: TGTGCCAAGACAGGGGATGGCTACACCTTC. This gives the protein CAKTGDGYTF.

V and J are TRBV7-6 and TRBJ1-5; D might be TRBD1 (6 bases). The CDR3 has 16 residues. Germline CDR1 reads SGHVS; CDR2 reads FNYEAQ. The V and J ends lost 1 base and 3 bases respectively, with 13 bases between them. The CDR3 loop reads CASSLGPDRSNQPQHF. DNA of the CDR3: TGTGCCAGCAGCTTAGGGCCGGACAGATCCAATCAGCCCCAGCATTTT.

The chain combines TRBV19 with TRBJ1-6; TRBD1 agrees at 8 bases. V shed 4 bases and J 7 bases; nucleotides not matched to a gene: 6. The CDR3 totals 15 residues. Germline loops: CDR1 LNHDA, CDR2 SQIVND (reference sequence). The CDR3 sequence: CASSKGQGNNSPLHF. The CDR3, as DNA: TGTGCCAGTAGTAAAGGACAGGGCAACAATTCACCCCTCCACTTT.

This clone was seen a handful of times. The CDR3 coding sequence is TGTGCCAGCAGCCCGGGGACTAGCCGGAACACCGGGGAGCTGTTTTTT. This encodes CASSPGTSRNTGELFF. The gene calls are TRBV7-2 and TRBJ2-2; 9 bases map to TRBD2. The CDR3 runs 16 residues. The V segment lost 5 bases and the J segment 1 base; nucleotides outside the gene matches: 5. The germline CDR1 and CDR2 sequences are SGHTA and FQGNSA.

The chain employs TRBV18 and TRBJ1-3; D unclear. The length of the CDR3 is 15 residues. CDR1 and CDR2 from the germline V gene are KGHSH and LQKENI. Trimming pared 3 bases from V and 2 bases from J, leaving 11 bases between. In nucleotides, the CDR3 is TGTGCCAGCTCACCGTCAGGTATTGCTGGAAACACCATATATTTT. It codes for CASSPSGIAGNTIYF. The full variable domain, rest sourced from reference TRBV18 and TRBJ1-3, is NAGVMQNPRHLVRRRGQEARLRCSPMKGHSHVYWYRQLPEEGLKFMVYLQKENIIDESGMPKERFSAEFPKEGPSILRIQQVVRGDSAAYFCASSPSGIAGNTIYFGEGSWLTVV.

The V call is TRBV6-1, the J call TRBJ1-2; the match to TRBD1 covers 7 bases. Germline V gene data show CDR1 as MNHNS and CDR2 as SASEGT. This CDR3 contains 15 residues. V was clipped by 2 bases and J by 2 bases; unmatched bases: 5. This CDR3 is CASSETGALNYGYTF. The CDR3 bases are TGTGCCAGCAGTGAAACAGGGGCCCTCAACTATGGCTACACCTTC.

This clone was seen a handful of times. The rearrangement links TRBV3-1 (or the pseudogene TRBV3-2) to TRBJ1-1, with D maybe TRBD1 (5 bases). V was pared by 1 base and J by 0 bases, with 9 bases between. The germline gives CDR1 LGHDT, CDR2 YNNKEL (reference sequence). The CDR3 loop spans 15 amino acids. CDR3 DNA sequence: TGTGCCAGCAGCCAAGGGGGGAGGATGAACACTGAAGCTTTCTTT. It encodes CASSQGGRMNTEAFF.

As DNA, the CDR3 is TGTGCCAGCAGTGACGCAGGGGGTATTGCAGATACGCAGTATTTT. This encodes CASSDAGGIADTQYF. This chain joins TRBV2 and TRBJ2-3; TRBD1 aligns across 7 bases. CDR3 length equals 15 residues. Germline V gene sequence: CDR1 SNHLY, CDR2 FYNNEI. The ends lost 3 bases at V and 4 bases at J; junction bases unmatched: 7.

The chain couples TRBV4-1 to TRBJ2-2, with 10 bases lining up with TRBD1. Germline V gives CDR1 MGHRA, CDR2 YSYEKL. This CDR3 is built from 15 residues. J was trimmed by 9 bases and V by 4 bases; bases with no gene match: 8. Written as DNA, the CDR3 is TGCGCCAGCAGCCCCCCCGGGACAGGGGCTTGGGAGCTGTTTTTT. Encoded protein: CASSPPGTGAWELFF.

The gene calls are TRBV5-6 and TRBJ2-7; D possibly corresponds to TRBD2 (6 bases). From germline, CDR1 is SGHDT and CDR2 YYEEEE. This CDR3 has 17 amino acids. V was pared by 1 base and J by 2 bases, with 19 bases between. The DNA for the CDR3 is TGTGCCAGCAGCTTGAGCGGGCCGGCACTAGGGACCTACGAGCAGTACTTC. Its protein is CASSLSGPALGTYEQYF.

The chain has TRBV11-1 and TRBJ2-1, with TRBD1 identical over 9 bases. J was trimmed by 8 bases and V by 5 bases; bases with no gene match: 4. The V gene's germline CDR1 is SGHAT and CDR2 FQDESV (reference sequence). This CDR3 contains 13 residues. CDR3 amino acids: CASSPGQGDEQFF. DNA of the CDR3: TGTGCCAGCAGCCCGGGACAGGGCGATGAGCAGTTCTTC.

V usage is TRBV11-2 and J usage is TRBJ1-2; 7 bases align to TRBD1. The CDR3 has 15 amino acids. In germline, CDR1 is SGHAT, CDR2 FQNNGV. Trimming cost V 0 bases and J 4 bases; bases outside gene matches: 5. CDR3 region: CASSLEAGGGYGYTF. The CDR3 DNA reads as TGTGCCAGCAGCTTAGAAGCAGGGGGAGGCTATGGCTACACCTTC.

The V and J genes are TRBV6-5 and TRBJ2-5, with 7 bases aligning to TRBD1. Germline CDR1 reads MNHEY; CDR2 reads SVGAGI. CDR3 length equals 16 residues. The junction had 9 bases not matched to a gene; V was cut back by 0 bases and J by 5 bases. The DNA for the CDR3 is TGTGCCAGCAGTTACTCGGCCCGGACAGGCGGGGAGACCCAGTACTTC. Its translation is CASSYSARTGGETQYF.

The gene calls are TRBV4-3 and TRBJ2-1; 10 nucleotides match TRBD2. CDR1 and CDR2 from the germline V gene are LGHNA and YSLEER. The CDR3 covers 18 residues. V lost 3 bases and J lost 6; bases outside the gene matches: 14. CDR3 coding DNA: TGCGCCAGCAGCCATTCCTCATCAGCGGGGGGGCTCGGCAATGAGCAGTTCTTC. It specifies CASSHSSSAGGLGNEQFF.

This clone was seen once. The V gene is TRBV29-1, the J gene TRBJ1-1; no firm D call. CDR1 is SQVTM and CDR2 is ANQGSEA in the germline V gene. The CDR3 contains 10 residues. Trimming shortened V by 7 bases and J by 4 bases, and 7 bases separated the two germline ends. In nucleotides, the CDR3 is TGCAGCGCCGAGGGCACTGAAGCTTTCTTT. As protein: CSAEGTEAFF.

The DNA of the CDR3 is TGTGCCTGGAGTGGCGACAGGGGCGCTGAAGCTTTCTTT. Translated, it gives CAWSGDRGAEAFF. The chain carries TRBV30 and TRBJ1-1; 8 bases line up with TRBD1. Germline CDR1 is GTSNPN and CDR2 is SVGIG (reference sequence). Trimming took 1 base from V and 6 from J; bases not matched to a gene: 4. This CDR3 is built from 13 residues.

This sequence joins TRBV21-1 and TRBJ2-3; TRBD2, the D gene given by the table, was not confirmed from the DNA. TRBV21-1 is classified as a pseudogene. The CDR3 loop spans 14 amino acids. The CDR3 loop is CASSRGRPTDTQYF. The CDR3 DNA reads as TGTGCCAGCTCGCGGGGGAGGCCTACAGATACGCAGTATTTT.

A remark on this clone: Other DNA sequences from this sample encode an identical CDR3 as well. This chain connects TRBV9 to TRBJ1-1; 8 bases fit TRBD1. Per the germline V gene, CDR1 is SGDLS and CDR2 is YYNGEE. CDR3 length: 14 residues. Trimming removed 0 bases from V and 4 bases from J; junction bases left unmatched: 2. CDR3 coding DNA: TGTGCCAGCAGCGTAGGAGGGACAGGCACTGAAGCTTTCTTT. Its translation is CASSVGGTGTEAFF.

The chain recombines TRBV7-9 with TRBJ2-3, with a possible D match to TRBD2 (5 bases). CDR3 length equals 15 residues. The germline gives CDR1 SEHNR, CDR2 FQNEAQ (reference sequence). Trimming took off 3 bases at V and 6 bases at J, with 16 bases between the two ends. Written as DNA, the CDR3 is TGTGCCAGCAGCTTTCTAAAGGAGGCCGCGGATACGCAGTATTTT. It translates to CASSFLKEAADTQYF.

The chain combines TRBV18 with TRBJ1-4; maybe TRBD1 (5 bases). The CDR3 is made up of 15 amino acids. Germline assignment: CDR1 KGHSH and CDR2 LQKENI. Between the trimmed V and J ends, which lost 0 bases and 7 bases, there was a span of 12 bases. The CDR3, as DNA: TGTGCCAGCTCACCACCCGGAAAAGGGGCTGAAAAACTGTTTTTT. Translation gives CASSPPGKGAEKLFF.

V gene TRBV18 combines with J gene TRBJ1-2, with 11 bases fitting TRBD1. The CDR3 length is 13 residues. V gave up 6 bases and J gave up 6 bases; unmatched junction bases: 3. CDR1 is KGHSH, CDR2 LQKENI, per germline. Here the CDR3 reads CASSPDRGHGYTF. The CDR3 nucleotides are TGTGCCAGCTCCCCGGACAGGGGGCATGGCTACACCTTC.

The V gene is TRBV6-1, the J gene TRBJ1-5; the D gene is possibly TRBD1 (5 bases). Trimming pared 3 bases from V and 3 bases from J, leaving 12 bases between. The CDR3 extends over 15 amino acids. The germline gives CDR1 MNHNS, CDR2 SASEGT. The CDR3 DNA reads TGTGCCAGCAGTGATGGGGGGAAATACAATCAGCCCCAGCATTTT. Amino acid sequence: CASSDGGKYNQPQHF.

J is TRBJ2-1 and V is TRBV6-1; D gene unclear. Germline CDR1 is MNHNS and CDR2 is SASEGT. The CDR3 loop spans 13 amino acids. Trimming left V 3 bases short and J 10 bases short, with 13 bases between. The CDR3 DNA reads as TGTGCCAGCAGTGAGCGATGGTACTCCGAGCAGTTCTTC. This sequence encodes CASSERWYSEQFF.

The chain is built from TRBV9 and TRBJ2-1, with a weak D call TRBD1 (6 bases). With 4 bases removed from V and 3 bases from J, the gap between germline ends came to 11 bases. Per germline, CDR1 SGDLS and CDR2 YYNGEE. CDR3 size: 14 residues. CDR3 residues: CASSPQDSYNEQFF. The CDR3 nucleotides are TGTGCCAGCAGCCCTCAGGACAGCTACAATGAGCAGTTCTTC.

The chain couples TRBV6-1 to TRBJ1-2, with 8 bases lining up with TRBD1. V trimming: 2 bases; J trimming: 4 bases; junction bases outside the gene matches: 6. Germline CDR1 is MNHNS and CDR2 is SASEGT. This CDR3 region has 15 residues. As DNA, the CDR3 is TGTGCCAGCAGTGAAAGGGACAGGTCCGTCTATGGCTACACCTTC. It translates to CASSERDRSVYGYTF.

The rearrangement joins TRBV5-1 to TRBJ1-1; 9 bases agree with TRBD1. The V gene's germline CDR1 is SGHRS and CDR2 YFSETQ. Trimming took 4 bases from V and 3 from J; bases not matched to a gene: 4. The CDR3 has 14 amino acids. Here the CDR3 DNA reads TGCGCCAGCAGCCCGGGACAGGGTTACACTGAAGCTTTCTTT. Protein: CASSPGQGYTEAFF.

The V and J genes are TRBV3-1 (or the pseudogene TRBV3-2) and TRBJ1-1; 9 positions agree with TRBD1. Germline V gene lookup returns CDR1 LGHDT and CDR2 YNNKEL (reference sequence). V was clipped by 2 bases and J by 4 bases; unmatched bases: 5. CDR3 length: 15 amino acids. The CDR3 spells CASSQHRGLGTEAFF. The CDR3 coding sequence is TGTGCCAGCAGCCAACACAGGGGGCTGGGCACTGAAGCTTTCTTT.